These 29 T cell receptor beta chains share one sample of origin, sequenced in a study of regulatory T cells in long-lasting Graves disease. This sample's time point: newly diagnosed GD, antithyroid drugs for less than 3 months. The TCR library was made from RNA extracted from PBMCs. In building TCR beta libraries, iRepertoire HTBI primers were used together with Arm-PCR of CDR3 regions. TCRdb recomputed calls from the multiplex PCR reads with MiXCR, one row per CDR3 protein. The sample has about 520,000 distinct CDR3 sequences, about 11% seen once; the top ten hold almost 9%. These data also formed part of another study, on T cells in Graves' hyperthyroidism and ophthalmopathy.

The sample in question was peripheral blood mononuclear cells (PBMCs), obtained at new diagnosis, from a patient treated with antithyroid drugs. These receptors originate from a woman in her 30s with Graves disease.

This clonotype appeared many times. V is TRBV6-5 and J is TRBJ1-3; TRBD1 matches at 7 bases. The CDR3 is 17 amino acids. The V segment lost 0 bases and the J segment 0 bases; nucleotides outside the gene matches: 5. The germline gives CDR1 MNHEY, CDR2 SVGAGI. CDR3 protein: CASSYSGQQSSGNTIYF. Written as DNA, the CDR3 is TGTGCCAGCAGTTACTCGGGACAGCAGAGCTCTGGAAACACCATATATTTT.

This clonotype was counted between two and nine times. The J gene is TRBJ1-1, the V gene TRBV4-3; no firm D call. CDR1 and CDR2 (germline): LGHNA, YSLEER. This CDR3 is built from 14 residues. Trimming shortened V by 2 bases and J by 4 bases, and 11 bases separated the two germline ends. CDR3 residues: CASSQSGIITEAFF. The DNA of the CDR3 is TGCGCCAGCAGCCAATCCGGGATTATCACTGAAGCTTTCTTT.

This clonotype was recorded at least ten times. V usage is TRBV6-1 and J usage is TRBJ2-3, with TRBD1 matching 9 bases. The CDR3 consists of 14 residues. J lost 6 bases, V lost 6 bases, and 7 bases had no gene match. In germline, CDR1 is MNHNS, CDR2 SASEGT. The CDR3 bases are TGTGCCAGCAGGCGGACAGGGGTTGACGATACGCAGTATTTT. Translating it yields CASRRTGVDDTQYF.

This clonotype has ten or more counts. The V call is TRBV5-1, the J call TRBJ2-1; D not resolved. Germline V gene sequence: CDR1 SGHRS, CDR2 YFSETQ. The CDR3 has 14 residues. The ends were cut back, 1 base at V and 3 bases at J, with 8 bases in the middle. The CDR3 sequence is CASSLFSVYNEQFF. The CDR3 bases are TGCGCCAGCAGCTTGTTTAGTGTCTACAATGAGCAGTTCTTC.

This clonotype was observed many times. The chain is built from TRBV28 and TRBJ2-1; the match to TRBD2 covers 14 bases. CDR1 is MDHEN and CDR2 is SYDVKM in the germline V gene. This CDR3 region has 15 residues. J was trimmed by 7 bases and V by 7 bases; bases with no gene match: 6. This CDR3 reads CASTGGLAGVNEQFF. CDR3 bases: TGTGCCAGCACCGGGGGACTAGCGGGAGTAAATGAGCAGTTCTTC.

The chain links TRBV20-1 to TRBJ2-7, with 8 bases matching TRBD2. The junction had 14 bases not matched to a gene; V was cut back by 3 bases and J by 4 bases. Germline CDR1 and CDR2: DFQATT and SNEGSKA (reference sequence). The CDR3 runs to 16 residues. The CDR3 DNA reads as TGCAGTGCTAGTCTAGCGGGCCCGATAGTTACTTACGAGCAGTACTTC. It is translated as CSASLAGPIVTYEQYF.

The sample holds many counts of this clonotype. The chain has TRBV15 and TRBJ1-4; no firm D call. The germline gives CDR1 LNHNV, CDR2 YYDKDF (reference sequence). CDR3 length equals 13 residues. Trimming took 0 bases from V and 7 from J, leaving 6 bases between them. CDR3 in amino acids: CATSRDAGEKLFF. For the CDR3, the DNA is TGTGCCACCAGCAGAGATGCCGGTGAAAAACTGTTTTTT.

This clonotype was seen a handful of times. The chain has TRBV29-1 and TRBJ2-2, with unresolved D. Germline CDR1 is SQVTM and CDR2 is ANQGSEA. The CDR3 length is 14 residues. V lost 4 bases and J 0 bases, leaving 9 bases between the germline ends. The CDR3 loop reads CSVGSTPNTGELFF. CDR3 DNA: TGCAGCGTTGGATCGACCCCGAACACCGGGGAGCTGTTTTTT.

This clonotype was recorded at least ten times. The chain employs TRBV18 and TRBJ1-5, with 8 bases aligning to TRBD1. Per germline, CDR1 KGHSH and CDR2 LQKENI. CDR3 length equals 15 residues. J lost 6 bases, V lost 4 bases, and 8 bases had no gene match. The CDR3 nucleotides read TGTGCCAGCTCACTTGGACAGGGAGAGGTTCAGCCCCAGCATTTT. Translation: CASSLGQGEVQPQHF.

This clonotype was detected ten times or more. The V gene is TRBV13, the J gene TRBJ2-2; no firm D call. V was cut by 5 bases and J by 4 bases, with 8 bases left in between. Looked up from germline, CDR1 is PRHDT and CDR2 is FYEKMQ (reference sequence). This CDR3 comprises 13 residues. The CDR3: CASSPGATGELFF. CDR3 coding DNA: TGTGCCAGCAGCCCCGGAGCCACCGGGGAGCTGTTTTTT.

This clonotype was seen at least ten times. J is TRBJ2-5 and V is TRBV3-1, with 8 bases matching TRBD1. In germline, CDR1 is LGHDT, CDR2 YNNKEL (reference sequence). The CDR3 consists of 14 residues. V was pared by 3 bases and J by 2 bases, with 2 bases of the junction left unmatched. CDR3 protein: CASSQDRAQETQYF. CDR3 coding DNA: TGTGCCAGCAGCCAGGACAGGGCACAAGAGACCCAGTACTTC.

A single count supports this clonotype. Since a much larger clone is just one base distant, this may be a read error. The V gene is TRBV3-1, the J gene TRBJ2-5, with TRBD1 as a possible D gene (5 bases). Germline CDR1 and CDR2: LGHDT and YNNKEL (reference sequence). This CDR3 has 14 residues. Between the trimmed V and J ends, which lost 0 bases and 10 bases, there was a span of 15 bases. The CDR3 nucleotides are TGTGCCAGCAGCCAAGATAACAGGCAATGGAGCCAGTACTTC. Protein sequence: CASSQDNRQWSQYF.

A remark on this clonotype: This sequence may be a read error, since a much larger clone differs from it by one base. This rearrangement joins TRBV28 to TRBJ1-5, with TRBD1 matching over 8 bases. CDR3 size: 16 residues. Per germline, CDR1 MDHEN and CDR2 SYDVKM. V trimming: 4 bases; J trimming: 3 bases; junction bases outside the gene matches: 8. CDR3 DNA sequence: TGTGCCAGCAGTTCCTCTCAGGGGGCGTCCAATCAGCCCCAGCATTTT. Translation gives CASSSSQGASNQPQHF.

This clonotype appeared many times. The chain is built from TRBV4-1 and TRBJ1-1; D is ambiguous. CDR3 length equals 15 residues. Germline V CDR1 and CDR2: MGHRA, YSYEKL. V gave up 4 bases and J gave up 0 bases, with 12 bases separating them. This CDR3 reads CASSPQTEMNTEAFF. Here the CDR3 DNA reads TGCGCCAGCAGCCCTCAAACAGAGATGAACACTGAAGCTTTCTTT.

At least ten counts were recorded for this clonotype. This rearrangement joins TRBV3-1 to TRBJ1-1; no definite D call. The CDR3 has 12 amino acids. The germline V and J ends were trimmed by 2 bases and 4 bases, with 5 bases remaining between them. Germline-derived CDR1 and CDR2 are LGHDT and YNNKEL (reference sequence). The CDR3 is CASSQLGTEAFF. In DNA form, the CDR3 reads TGTGCCAGCAGCCAACTCGGCACTGAAGCTTTCTTT.

This clonotype was observed many times. The CDR3 coding sequence is TGCGCCAGCAGCCAAGACGGGGGTTCGGCCTATGGCTACACCTTC. Translating gives CASSQDGGSAYGYTF. V and J are TRBV4-3 and TRBJ1-2; maybe TRBD1 (5 bases). Germline-derived CDR1 and CDR2 are LGHNA and YSLEER. The CDR3 totals 15 residues. The ends were cut back, 0 bases at V and 4 bases at J, with 12 bases in the middle.

This clonotype was seen ten or more times. The chain is built from TRBV6-1 and TRBJ1-1; D is perhaps TRBD1 (6 bases). V shed 5 bases and J shed 3 bases, with 13 bases lying between them. The CDR3 consists of 14 residues. Germline V gives CDR1 MNHNS, CDR2 SASEGT. CDR3 in DNA: TGTGCCAGCAGTCGGCAGGGGATAGACACTGAAGCTTTCTTT. The encoded protein is CASSRQGIDTEAFF.

This clonotype has more than one count but fewer than ten. This sequence joins TRBV5-1 and TRBJ2-1; 8 bases are a match to TRBD2. CDR1 and CDR2 (germline): SGHRS, YFSETQ. This CDR3 spans 12 amino acids. J gave up 10 bases and V 4 bases, and 4 bases lay outside the gene matches. CDR3 amino acids: CASSLERGEQFF. The CDR3 coding sequence is TGCGCCAGCAGCCTAGAGCGGGGGGAGCAGTTCTTC.

This clonotype was seen more than once but under ten times. The chain is built from TRBV6-2 or TRBV6-3 and TRBJ2-3; a weak D match, TRBD1 (7 bases). Trimming stripped 4 bases from V and 3 bases from J, with 20 bases between. The CDR3 has 17 amino acids. Germline assignment: CDR1 MNHEY and CDR2 SVGEGT. DNA for the CDR3: TGTGCCAGCAGTTTGGCGGTTGGAGGGGGCGGTACAGATACGCAGTATTTT. This encodes CASSLAVGGGGTDTQYF.

Remarks on this clonotype: It may be a read error: a sequence one base away is much more abundant. The chain is built from TRBV3-1 and TRBJ1-5; 10 bases fit TRBD1. Germline V lookup: CDR1 LGHDT, CDR2 YNNKEL (reference sequence). The CDR3 has 18 amino acids. Written as DNA, the CDR3 is TGTGCCAGCGGCCAAATTCTCCTGGCGACAGGGGGCTATCAGCCCCAGCATTTT. The encoded protein is CASGQILLATGGYQPQHF.

This clonotype was counted ten times or more. This sequence joins TRBV27 and TRBJ2-1; TRBD2 agrees at 10 bases. J was trimmed by 7 bases and V by 0 bases; bases with no gene match: 6. Germline CDR1 and CDR2: MNHEY and SMNVEV (reference sequence). The CDR3 length is 16 residues. The CDR3 protein is CASSLSLAGVANEQFF. CDR3 nucleotide sequence: TGTGCCAGCAGTTTATCCCTAGCGGGAGTGGCAAATGAGCAGTTCTTC.

This clonotype was counted ten times or more. This sequence joins TRBV5-1 and TRBJ2-1; D gene ambiguous. V lost 0 bases to trimming and J lost 1 base, with 5 bases between them. The CDR3 contains 14 residues. Germline V gene data show CDR1 as SGHRS and CDR2 as YFSETQ. The CDR3 nucleotides read TGCGCCAGCAGCTTGGCCCAGTCCTACAATGAGCAGTTCTTC. This translates into CASSLAQSYNEQFF.

The chain has TRBV29-1 and TRBJ2-3; D is uncertain. In germline, CDR1 is SQVTM, CDR2 ANQGSEA. This CDR3 spans 15 amino acids. The V gene lost 6 bases and the J gene lost 1 base, with 17 bases spanning the gap. CDR3 sequence (DNA): TGCAGCGTCCGCTACTACACACTACGCACAGATACGCAGTATTTT. It yields the protein CSVRYYTLRTDTQYF.

The chain uses TRBV25-1 and TRBJ1-5; D not resolved. Germline CDR1 and CDR2: MGHDK and SYGVNS. Trimming shortened V by 0 bases and J by 0 bases, and 3 bases separated the two germline ends. The CDR3 covers 14 residues. The CDR3 DNA sequence: TGTGCCAGCAGTGAATACGGTAGCAATCAGCCCCAGCATTTT. It is translated as CASSEYGSNQPQHF.

The V call is TRBV5-1, the J call TRBJ2-3, with 8 bases lining up with TRBD1. CDR1 and CDR2 (germline): SGHRS, YFSETQ. Trimming at V came to 2 bases and at J to 2 bases, leaving 10 bases not matched to a gene. The CDR3 runs 17 residues. The CDR3 reads CASSLDPPGGFTDTQYF. CDR3 DNA: TGCGCCAGCAGCTTAGACCCTCCAGGGGGCTTCACAGATACGCAGTATTTT.

This clonotype was seen a handful of times. This may come from a read error, since a much larger clone is one base off. This rearrangement joins TRBV7-2 to TRBJ2-1, with TRBD2 matching 12 bases. The CDR3 is 14 residues long. In germline, CDR1 is SGHTA, CDR2 FQGNSA. The CDR3 spells CASSLTSGRNGQFF. CDR3 bases: TGTGCCAGCAGCTTAACTAGCGGGAGGAATGGGCAGTTCTTC.

Many counts were recorded for this clonotype. The rearrangement links TRBV28 to TRBJ2-4, with 11 bases that match TRBD2. Germline lookup yields CDR1 MDHEN and CDR2 SYDVKM. The CDR3 contains 17 residues. Trimming cost V 5 bases and J 3 bases; bases outside gene matches: 9. CDR3 residues: CASSPYRLAGFKNIQYF. CDR3 bases: TGTGCCAGCAGTCCCTATCGACTAGCGGGGTTCAAAAACATTCAGTACTTC.

Ten or more counts support this clonotype. This chain uses TRBV5-1 with TRBJ1-2, with D possibly being TRBD1 (6 bases). V lost 0 bases, J lost 3 bases, and 9 bases lay in between. CDR1 and CDR2 from the germline V gene are SGHRS and YFSETQ. CDR3 length: 14 residues. The CDR3 nucleotides are TGCGCCAGCAGCTTGGCCCCAGGGGACTATGGCTACACCTTC. It is translated as CASSLAPGDYGYTF.

This clonotype came up many times. The V gene is TRBV18, the J gene TRBJ1-2; D is perhaps TRBD1 (6 bases). CDR1 and CDR2 (germline): KGHSH, LQKENI. Trimming stripped 2 bases from V and 2 bases from J, with 12 bases between. The CDR3 is 15 amino acids. The CDR3 sequence: CASSPGTIGNYGYTF. The CDR3 bases are TGTGCCAGCTCACCAGGGACAATTGGAAACTATGGCTACACCTTC.